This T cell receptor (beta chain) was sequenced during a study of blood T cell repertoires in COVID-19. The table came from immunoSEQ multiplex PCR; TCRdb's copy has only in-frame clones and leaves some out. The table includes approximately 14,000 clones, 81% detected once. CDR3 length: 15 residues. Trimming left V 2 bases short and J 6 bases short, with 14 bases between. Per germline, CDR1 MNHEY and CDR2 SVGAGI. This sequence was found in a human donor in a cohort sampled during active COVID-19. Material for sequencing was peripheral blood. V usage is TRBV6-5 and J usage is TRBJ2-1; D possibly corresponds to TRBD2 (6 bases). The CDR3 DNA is TGTGCCAGCAGTTACAGGCTAGCCGGGGGCAATGAGCAGTTCTTC. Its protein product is CASSYRLAGGNEQFF.